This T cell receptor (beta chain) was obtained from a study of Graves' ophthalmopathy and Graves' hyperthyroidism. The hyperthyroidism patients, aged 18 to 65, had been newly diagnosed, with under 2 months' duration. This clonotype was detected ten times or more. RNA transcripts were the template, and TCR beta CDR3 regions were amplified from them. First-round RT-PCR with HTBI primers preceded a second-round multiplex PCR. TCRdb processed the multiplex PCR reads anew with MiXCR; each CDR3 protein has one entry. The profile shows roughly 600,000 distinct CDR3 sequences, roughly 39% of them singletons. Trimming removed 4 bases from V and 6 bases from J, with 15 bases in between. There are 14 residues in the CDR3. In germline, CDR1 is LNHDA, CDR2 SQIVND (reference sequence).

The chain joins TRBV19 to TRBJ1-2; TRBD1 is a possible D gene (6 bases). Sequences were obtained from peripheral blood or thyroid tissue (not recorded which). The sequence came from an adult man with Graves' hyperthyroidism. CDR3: CASSKRTETHGYTF. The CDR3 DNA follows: TGTGCCAGTAGTAAACGGACAGAGACTCATGGCTACACCTTC. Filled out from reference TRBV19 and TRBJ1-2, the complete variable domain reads DGGITQSPKYLFRKEGQNVTLSCEQNLNHDAMYWYRQDPGQGLRLIYYSQIVNDFQKGDIAEGYSVSREKKESFPLTVTSAQKNPTAFYLCASSKRTETHGYTFGSGTRLTVV.